The 27 T cell receptor beta chains given below trace back to one sample, sequenced in a study of blood T cells in healthy people across ages. Primed by a sample-barcoded 5' primer and a J-beta primer mix, a second PCR proceeded for 7 to 11 cycles. One entry per CDR3 protein results from TCRdb running MiXCR on the 5' RACE reads. The profile covers about 800,000 distinct CDR3 sequences, with 55% to 70% appearing a single time and around 20% taken by the ten largest. The sequencing sample was made of blood. These receptors were taken from a man aged 30 to 45 in good health.

This clonotype has more than one count but fewer than ten. V is TRBV12-3 or TRBV12-4 and J is TRBJ2-5; possibly TRBD2 for D (6 bases). The J call is in doubt because the DNA end fits TRBJ2-7 better. CDR3 size: 13 residues. The CDR3 sequence: CASSTRESVEQYF. CDR3 DNA: TGTGCCAGCTCGACTAGGGAGTCGGTCGAGCAGTACTTC.

This clonotype occurred a few times. This chain joins TRBV7-6 and TRBJ2-4; tentative D call: TRBD1 (5 bases). The tail of the sequence fits TRBJ2-7 better, so the J call may be wrong. This CDR3 is 15 amino acids long. Germline V gene data show CDR1 as SGHVS and CDR2 as FNYEAQ. This chain's CDR3 is CASSQTTEGQGEQYF. As DNA, the CDR3 is TGTGCCAGCAGCCAAACCACCGAAGGACAAGGCGAGCAGTACTTC.

The sample holds one count of this clonotype. This chain joins TRBV29-1 and TRBJ2-1, with D uncertain. Judging by the DNA end, TRBJ2-7 fits better; the J call may be wrong. CDR1 is SQVTM, CDR2 ANQGSEA, per germline. The length of the CDR3 is 12 residues. In DNA form, the CDR3 reads TGCAGCGTTGAACAGCGCGACAATGAGCAGTACTTC. Translating gives CSVEQRDNEQYF.

This chain uses TRBV9 with TRBJ2-7; TRBD2 aligns across 10 bases. There are 14 residues in the CDR3. V was pared by 3 bases and J by 2 bases, with 2 bases of the junction left unmatched. CDR1 and CDR2 (germline): SGDLS, YYNGEE. The CDR3 DNA sequence: TGTGCCAGCAGCGGGAGCGGGAGGGCCTACGAGCAGTACTTC. Protein sequence: CASSGSGRAYEQYF.

The chain carries TRBV3-1 and TRBJ2-4; 11 bases map to TRBD2. The DNA end is more similar to TRBJ2-5, so the J call may be wrong. In germline, CDR1 is LGHDT, CDR2 YNNKEL (reference sequence). The CDR3 runs to 14 residues. As DNA, the CDR3 is TGTGCCAGCACCCAGGGGACTAGCGGAGAGACCCAGTACTTC. The encoded protein is CASTQGTSGETQYF.

For this clonotype: A clone one base away is much larger, so this may be a read error. The rearrangement links TRBV7-2 to TRBJ2-6; the D gene is possibly TRBD1 (5 bases). The CDR3 contains 15 residues. Germline values: CDR1 SGHTA, CDR2 FQGNSA. CDR3 nucleotide sequence: TGTGCCAGCAGCTTAGACCCATCTGGGGCCAACGTCCCGACTTTC. Translation: CASSLDPSGANVPTF.

This clonotype came up a few times. An end of the junction does not agree with germline; a read error may underlie this. The genes are TRBV25-1 and TRBJ2-6; D is perhaps TRBD1 (5 bases). The CDR3 runs 16 residues. CDR1 and CDR2 from the germline V gene are MGHDK and SYGVNS. The CDR3 loop reads CASTQPGSSGADVLTF. The DNA for the CDR3 is TGTGCCAGCACACAGCCAGGAAGCTCTGGGGCCGACGTCCTGACTTTC.

This clonotype has just a few counts. The CDR3 sequence is CSARPSGQGAYTF. Written as DNA, the CDR3 is TGCAGTGCTAGACCGTCGGGACAGGGGGCCTACACCTTC. This rearrangement joins TRBV20-1 to TRBJ1-2, with 12 bases aligning to TRBD1. V dropped 2 bases and J dropped 10; count of bases not matched to a gene: 5. There are 13 residues in the CDR3. CDR1 and CDR2 (germline): DFQATT, SNEGSKA (reference sequence).

This clonotype was seen only a few times. The chain has TRBV29-1 and TRBJ2-5; the match to TRBD1 covers 8 bases. The better agreement between TRBJ2-7 and the DNA end casts doubt on the J call. Germline values: CDR1 SQVTM, CDR2 ANQGSEA. This CDR3 spans 12 amino acids. CDR3 coding DNA: TGCAGCGTCCGGGACAGGTTTAGCGAGCAGTACTTC. This codes for CSVRDRFSEQYF.

This chain uses TRBV10-3 with TRBJ2-1, with a possible D match to TRBD2 (7 bases). The CDR3 consists of 16 residues. V was clipped by 7 bases and J by 10 bases, with 26 bases between them. Germline CDR1 and CDR2: ENHRY and SYGVKD. This CDR3 reads CAITGVVVGGPEEQFF. CDR3 in DNA: TGTGCCATCACTGGCGTCGTAGTGGGGGGGCCCGAGGAGCAGTTCTTC.

The table lists this clonotype with a few counts. The genes are TRBV6-5 and TRBJ2-5, with 10 bases lining up with TRBD1. After removal of 6 bases from V and 5 bases from J, the junction contained 6 bases not matched to a gene. The CDR3 loop spans 14 amino acids. Germline V gene lookup returns CDR1 MNHEY and CDR2 SVGAGI. Here the CDR3 reads CASSRDRGRETQYF. The DNA for the CDR3 is TGTGCCAGCAGCAGGGACAGGGGCAGGGAGACCCAGTACTTC.

This sequence joins TRBV6-1 and TRBJ2-5; 7 nucleotides match TRBD1. With the DNA end fitting TRBJ2-4 better, the J assignment may be wrong. The CDR3 extends over 18 amino acids. CDR1 and CDR2 from the germline V gene are MNHNS and SASEGT. CDR3 protein: CASSQKLHPGTDTNIQYF. As DNA, the CDR3 is TGTGCCAGCAGCCAGAAACTACACCCCGGGACAGATACGAACATTCAGTACTTC.

The chain has TRBV20-1 and TRBJ2-7; possible D gene TRBD1, 6 bases. Germline values: CDR1 DFQATT, CDR2 SNEGSKA (reference sequence). The CDR3 covers 19 residues. V lost 0 bases and J lost 3, with 27 bases in between. The CDR3, as DNA: TGCAGTGCTAGAGATCACTCCTCCGCTTACCAACAGGGTTACTACGAGCAGTACTTC. Its protein is CSARDHSSAYQQGYYEQYF.

This clonotype was seen a few times. This chain uses TRBV7-2 with TRBJ2-4; 8 positions match TRBD2. The CDR3 runs to 17 residues. Trimming removed 1 base from V and 2 bases from J; junction bases left unmatched: 7. The germline CDR1 and CDR2 sequences are SGHTA and FQGNSA. The CDR3 loop is CASSLGAAGGTKNIQYF. The DNA for the CDR3 is TGTGCCAGCAGCTTAGGGGCGGCGGGAGGAACCAAAAACATTCAGTACTTC. The full variable domain, its missing parts supplied by reference TRBV7-2 and TRBJ2-4, is GAGVSQSPSNKVTEKGKDVELRCDPISGHTALYWYRQSLGQGLEFLIYFQGNSAPDKSGLPSDRFSAERTGGSVSTLTIQRTQQEDSAVYLCASSLGAAGGTKNIQYFGAGTRLSVL.

CDR3 loop: CSAARQLVGNEQFF. The CDR3 DNA sequence: TGCAGTGCTGCCAGACAGCTCGTTGGCAATGAGCAGTTCTTC. V is TRBV20-1 and J is TRBJ2-1; tentatively, D is TRBD1 (5 bases). Trimming stripped 5 bases from V and 6 bases from J, with 17 bases between. CDR3 length: 14 residues. Per germline, CDR1 DFQATT and CDR2 SNEGSKA (reference sequence).

V gene TRBV6-1 combines with J gene TRBJ2-3; D is ambiguous. The germline V gene has CDR1 MNHNS and CDR2 SASEGT. With 4 bases removed from V and 6 bases from J, the gap between germline ends came to 14 bases. The CDR3 consists of 14 residues. DNA of the CDR3: TGTGCCAGCAGTGGAGCTGTGGCCATCGATACGCAGTATTTT. This encodes CASSGAVAIDTQYF.

The chain combines TRBV7-2 with TRBJ2-7; 7 bases align to TRBD1. TRBJ2-5 explains the end of the DNA better; the J call may be wrong. This CDR3 contains 15 residues. CDR1 and CDR2 from the germline V gene are SGHTA and FQGNSA. CDR3 in amino acids: CASRIDRDIWETQYF. The CDR3 nucleotides read TGTGCCAGCAGAATTGACAGGGATATTTGGGAGACCCAGTACTTC.

The J gene is TRBJ2-1, the V gene TRBV20-1, with unresolved D. Trimming shortened V by 0 bases and J by 7 bases, and 7 bases separated the two germline ends. The length of the CDR3 is 12 residues. CDR1 DFQATT and CDR2 SNEGSKA come from the germline V gene (reference sequence). The CDR3 DNA reads TGCAGTGCTAGAGATGGCAGGAATGAGCAGTTCTTC. Protein sequence: CSARDGRNEQFF.

Worth noting for this clonotype: At one end, the junction sequence differs from germline, possibly due to a read error. Written as DNA, the CDR3 is TGCAGTGCCCCCGCCCTTTACTCCTACAATGAGCGGTTCTTC. Translated, it gives CSAPALYSYNERFF. This sequence joins TRBV20-1 and TRBJ2-1; no clear D. Germline assignment: CDR1 DFQATT and CDR2 SNEGSKA (reference sequence). This CDR3 contains 14 residues.

The chain carries TRBV28 and TRBJ2-7; the D is unclear. The CDR3 extends over 15 amino acids. V lost 3 bases and J lost 5, with 17 bases in between. CDR1 and CDR2 from the germline V gene are MDHEN and SYDVKM. In nucleotides, the CDR3 is TGTGCCAGCAGTTTTACGGACCCTGTGGCCCACGAGCAGTACTTC. This gives the protein CASSFTDPVAHEQYF.

The V and J genes are TRBV18 and TRBJ1-4, with D possibly TRBD1 on 6 matching bases. From germline, CDR1 is KGHSH and CDR2 LQKENI. The CDR3 runs 15 residues. Trimming cost V 6 bases and J 6 bases, with 17 bases left between them. The CDR3 sequence is CASSTGLSTDEKLFF. The CDR3 coding sequence is TGTGCCAGCTCCACAGGGCTAAGCACTGATGAAAAACTGTTTTTT.

Many counts were recorded for this clonotype. CDR3 protein: CSAAPDTKGGGYTF. CDR3 in DNA: TGCAGTGCTGCGCCCGACACGAAGGGAGGAGGCTACACCTTC. The chain links TRBV20-1 to TRBJ1-2, with D unclear. The V gene lost 5 bases and the J gene lost 8 bases, with 21 bases spanning the gap. Looked up from germline, CDR1 is DFQATT and CDR2 is SNEGSKA (reference sequence). CDR3 length: 14 amino acids.

This chain joins TRBV5-1 and TRBJ2-1; 8 nucleotides agree with TRBD2. CDR1 SGHRS and CDR2 YFSETQ come from the germline V gene. V was clipped by 5 bases and J by 4 bases; unmatched bases: 8. This CDR3 is 15 amino acids long. CDR3 protein: CASRALAAPYNEQFF. In nucleotides, the CDR3 is TGCGCCAGCAGGGCACTAGCGGCCCCTTACAATGAGCAGTTCTTC. Using reference TRBV5-1 and TRBJ2-1 for the parts outside the CDR3, the full variable domain is KAGVTQTPRYLIKTRGQQVTLSCSPISGHRSVSWYQQTPGQGLQFLFEYFSETQRNKGNFPGRFSGRQFSNSRSEMNVSTLELGDSALYLCASRALAAPYNEQFFGPGTRLTVL.

The chain links TRBV29-1 to TRBJ1-2, with 9 bases aligning to TRBD1. CDR3 size: 17 residues. The V and J ends lost 4 bases and 5 bases, in that order; junction bases with no gene match: 17. Per germline, CDR1 SQVTM and CDR2 ANQGSEA. CDR3 amino acids: CSVVRTEGQGGSYGYTF. Here the CDR3 DNA reads TGCAGCGTTGTGCGAACAGAGGGACAGGGAGGTAGTTATGGCTACACCTTC.

This sequence joins TRBV11-2 and TRBJ2-1; D is ambiguous. The CDR3 length is 15 residues. Per the germline V gene, CDR1 is SGHAT and CDR2 is FQNNGV. Trimming removed 4 bases at V and 0 bases at J, with 10 bases between. The CDR3 bases are TGTGCCAGCAGCTCGATAACCCCCTCCTACAATGAGCAGTTCTTC. This translates into CASSSITPSYNEQFF.

The V and J genes are TRBV11-2 and TRBJ2-1, with 9 bases that match TRBD2. The CDR3 sequence is 14 residues long. V lost 8 bases and J lost 3; bases outside the gene matches: 5. In germline, CDR1 is SGHAT, CDR2 FQNNGV. The CDR3 is CASRLAGRYNEQFF. The DNA of the CDR3 is TGTGCCAGCCGGCTAGCGGGGCGCTACAATGAGCAGTTCTTC.

The chain joins TRBV6-5 to TRBJ2-2; 10 bases agree with TRBD1. CDR1 and CDR2 from the germline V gene are MNHEY and SVGAGI. This CDR3 spans 14 amino acids. V lost 6 bases, J lost 6 bases, and 4 bases stayed unmatched. CDR3 sequence: CASRKTGGPGELFF. DNA for the CDR3: TGTGCCAGCAGAAAGACAGGGGGCCCCGGGGAGCTGTTTTTT.